One sample yielded the 22 T cell receptor beta chains listed below, sequenced in a study of neoadjuvant anti-PD-1 for oral cavity cancer. Time point in this sample: after neoadjuvant nivolumab, at surgical resection. Assay: immunoSEQ multiplex PCR; the TCRdb copy retains only in-frame clones and omits some. The sample has about 12,000 clones; 70% to 75% are singletons. The sequencing used PBMCs, collected after nivolumab (anti-PD-1) treatment. These receptors originate from a person aged 35 to 85 with oral cavity squamous cell carcinoma.

This rearrangement joins TRBV9 to TRBJ1-2; D perhaps matches TRBD1 (5 bases). This CDR3 is built from 13 residues. Germline CDR1 reads SGDLS; CDR2 reads YYNGEE. V lost 3 bases and J 4 bases, leaving 10 bases between the germline ends. This CDR3 is CASSGRESYGYTF. In nucleotides, the CDR3 is TGTGCCAGCAGCGGCAGGGAATCCTATGGCTACACCTTC.

This clone was counted a single time. The V call is TRBV5-1, the J call TRBJ2-7; TRBD2 matches at 14 bases. The CDR3 has 15 residues. V shed 1 base, J shed 11 bases, and the junction held 8 bases outside the gene matches. The germline gives CDR1 SGHRS, CDR2 YFSETQ. CDR3 nucleotides: TGCGCCAGCAGCTTGACCGGGACTAGCGGGAGTACTGAGTACTTC. As protein: CASSLTGTSGSTEYF.

The rearrangement links TRBV5-6 to TRBJ2-2; TRBD1 matches 7 bases. This CDR3 contains 16 residues. Germline V gives CDR1 SGHDT, CDR2 YYEEEE. J gave up 4 bases and V 4 bases, and 10 bases lay outside the gene matches. CDR3 in amino acids: CASSETGWWGTGELFF. DNA of the CDR3: TGTGCCAGCAGCGAGACAGGGTGGTGGGGCACCGGGGAGCTGTTTTTT.

CDR3 loop: CASSPGTGAYGYTF. CDR3 sequence (DNA): TGTGCCAGCAGCCCCGGGACAGGGGCCTATGGCTACACCTTC. V usage is TRBV5-6 and J usage is TRBJ1-2; TRBD1 aligns across 10 bases. Germline lookup yields CDR1 SGHDT and CDR2 YYEEEE. After removal of 4 bases from V and 4 bases from J, the junction contained 4 bases not matched to a gene. The CDR3 has 14 amino acids.

The CDR3, as DNA: TGCGCCAGCAGCTTCGGACAGGAAGGGTCGAACACTGAAGCTTTCTTT. Translating gives CASSFGQEGSNTEAFF. The chain employs TRBV5-1 and TRBJ1-1; 7 bases line up with TRBD1. Germline V gene lookup returns CDR1 SGHRS and CDR2 YFSETQ. Trimming at V came to 2 bases and at J to 1 base, leaving 8 bases not matched to a gene. The CDR3 has 16 residues.

The rearrangement uses TRBV9 and TRBJ1-2; the D is unclear. The CDR3 runs 15 residues. Germline values: CDR1 SGDLS, CDR2 YYNGEE. V was shortened by 4 bases and J by 2 bases, with 15 bases between the two germline ends. The CDR3 bases are TGTGCCAGCAGCTTAGGGAGAAGATTCAACTATGGCTACACCTTC. Its translation: CASSLGRRFNYGYTF. Complete variable domain (other parts from reference TRBV9 and TRBJ1-2): DSGVTQTPKHLITATGQRVTLRCSPRSGDLSVYWYQQSLDQGLQFLIQYYNGEERAKGNILERFSAQQFPDLHSELNLSSLELGDSALYFCASSLGRRFNYGYTFGSGTRLTVV.

The chain employs TRBV29-1 and TRBJ2-7; D is undetermined. The length of the CDR3 is 11 residues. Germline CDR1 SQVTM, CDR2 ANQGSEA. V was shortened by 5 bases and J by 2 bases, with 7 bases between the two germline ends. CDR3 nucleotides: TGCAGCGTTCGAAAGGCCTACGAGCAGTACTTC. Translating gives CSVRKAYEQYF.

The chain links TRBV30 to TRBJ1-2; 8 bases align to TRBD1. This CDR3 is built from 15 residues. CDR1 GTSNPN and CDR2 SVGIG come from the germline V gene (reference sequence). V dropped 2 bases and J dropped 4; count of bases not matched to a gene: 9. The CDR3 nucleotides read TGTGCCTGGAGTCGAACCCCTGGGACAGGCTATGGCTACACCTTC. Translation: CAWSRTPGTGYGYTF. The whole variable domain, filled in from reference TRBV30 and TRBJ1-2, reads SQTIHQWPATLVQPVGSPLSLECTVEGTSNPNLYWYRQAAGRGLQLLFYSVGIGQISSEVPQNLSASRPQDRQFILSSKKLLLSDSGFYLCAWSRTPGTGYGYTFGSGTRLTVV.

The rearrangement links TRBV27 to TRBJ1-6, with TRBD1 matching 7 bases. The junction had 2 bases not matched to a gene; V was cut back by 3 bases and J by 0 bases. The CDR3 consists of 16 residues. Per germline, CDR1 MNHEY and CDR2 SMNVEV (reference sequence). The DNA for the CDR3 is TGTGCCAGCAGTTTCGGGACAGCCTCCTATAATTCACCCCTCCACTTT. It specifies CASSFGTASYNSPLHF.

The V call is TRBV7-8, the J call TRBJ2-7, with D uncertain. Germline values: CDR1 SGHVS, CDR2 FQNEAQ. The CDR3 is 15 residues long. Trimming shortened V by 0 bases and J by 4 bases, and 13 bases separated the two germline ends. The CDR3 loop reads CASSLARRAAYEQYF. Here the CDR3 DNA reads TGTGCCAGCAGCTTAGCCCGAAGGGCAGCATACGAGCAGTACTTC.

J is TRBJ2-1 and V is TRBV6-6; TRBD1 matches 11 bases. V shed 6 bases and J 6 bases; nucleotides not matched to a gene: 4. Looked up from germline, CDR1 is MNHNY and CDR2 is SVGAGI (reference sequence). CDR3 size: 14 residues. Here the CDR3 reads CASRTGTGGNEQFF. The CDR3 coding sequence is TGTGCCAGCAGAACTGGGACAGGGGGCAATGAGCAGTTCTTC.

J is TRBJ1-2 and V is TRBV4-1; D remains unclear. Germline V gene data show CDR1 as MGHRA and CDR2 as YSYEKL. The CDR3 covers 13 residues. Trimming removed 1 base at V and 6 bases at J, with 9 bases between. DNA of the CDR3: TGCGCCAGCAGCCAAGTACCGGGCGATGGCTACACCTTC. Translation: CASSQVPGDGYTF.

This sequence joins TRBV6-1 and TRBJ2-3, with D possibly TRBD1 on 5 matching bases. Per the germline V gene, CDR1 is MNHNS and CDR2 is SASEGT. This CDR3 contains 15 residues. V shed 4 bases and J shed 5 bases, with 16 bases lying between them. CDR3 DNA: TGTGCCAGCAGTGCAGGGATGGGGTGGGGAGATACGCAGTATTTT. Translation: CASSAGMGWGDTQYF.

The chain carries TRBV7-9 and TRBJ1-2; D perhaps matches TRBD1 (5 bases). This CDR3 region has 13 residues. Germline CDR1 reads SEHNR; CDR2 reads FQNEAQ (reference sequence). Trimming left V 4 bases short and J 3 bases short, with 9 bases between. DNA for the CDR3: TGTGCCAGCAGCTCCGGGGGGTACTATGGCTACACCTTC. This translates into CASSSGGYYGYTF.

The chain employs TRBV14 and TRBJ1-4; TRBD1 matches at 7 bases. CDR3 length equals 13 residues. From germline, CDR1 is SGHDN and CDR2 FVKESK. Losses at the gene ends were 1 base for V and 7 bases for J; bases not matched to a gene: 0. The CDR3 here is CASSQGTGEKLFF. CDR3 sequence (DNA): TGTGCCAGCAGCCAAGGGACAGGTGAAAAACTGTTTTTT.

The V and J genes are TRBV25-1 and TRBJ2-1, with D possibly matching TRBD2 (6 bases). Germline CDR1 and CDR2: MGHDK and SYGVNS. This CDR3 is built from 13 residues. The germline V and J ends were trimmed by 2 bases and 12 bases, with 14 bases remaining between them. The CDR3 DNA reads as TGTGCCAGCAGTGAACCCGCGACTAGTCGGCAGTTCTTC. Translating gives CASSEPATSRQFF. Variable domain in full (rest from reference TRBV25-1 and TRBJ2-1): EADIYQTPRYLVIGTGKKITLECSQTMGHDKMYWYQQDPGMELHLIHYSYGVNSTEKGDLSSESTVSRIRTEHFPLTLESARPSHTSQYLCASSEPATSRQFFGPGTRLTVL.

This clone was seen a handful of times. This chain connects TRBV7-9 to TRBJ1-2; no clear D gene. Trimming left V 5 bases short and J 7 bases short, with 17 bases between. The CDR3 consists of 14 residues. CDR1 SEHNR and CDR2 FQNEAQ come from the germline V gene (reference sequence). The CDR3 nucleotides are TGTGCCAGCAGCGGGCGTACAACGACCGGTGGCTACACCTTC. Translation: CASSGRTTTGGYTF.

V gene TRBV19 combines with J gene TRBJ1-1; D is perhaps TRBD1 (5 bases). CDR1 and CDR2 (germline): LNHDA, SQIVND (reference sequence). This CDR3 contains 12 residues. Trimming cost V 5 bases and J 9 bases, with 13 bases left between them. This CDR3 reads CASSAPGDQAFF. The DNA of the CDR3 is TGTGCCAGTAGTGCGCCCGGGGACCAAGCTTTCTTT.

The rearrangement joins TRBV19 to TRBJ2-5; D possibly corresponds to TRBD2 (5 bases). Trimming cost V 5 bases and J 5 bases, with 18 bases left between them. The germline CDR1 and CDR2 sequences are LNHDA and SQIVND (reference sequence). CDR3 length: 15 amino acids. CDR3: CASSPFGGSGETQYF. CDR3 nucleotides: TGTGCCAGTAGTCCCTTCGGCGGGTCCGGGGAGACCCAGTACTTC.

This clone was detected only a few times. The chain couples TRBV2 to TRBJ1-2; D not resolved. Germline V gene sequence: CDR1 SNHLY, CDR2 FYNNEI. This CDR3 spans 10 amino acids. Trimming stripped 7 bases from V and 7 bases from J, with 7 bases between. The CDR3 DNA follows: TGTGCCAGCAATGGGGTTGGCTACACCTTC. Translated: CASNGVGYTF.

The chain has TRBV9 and TRBJ2-3; D unresolved. Germline V gene lookup returns CDR1 SGDLS and CDR2 YYNGEE. The CDR3 runs 15 residues. Trimming took 4 bases from V and 2 from J, leaving 14 bases between them. The CDR3 region is CASSFRPLSTDTQYF. The CDR3 DNA sequence: TGTGCCAGCAGCTTTAGGCCCCTTTCCACAGATACGCAGTATTTT. The full variable domain, its missing parts supplied by reference TRBV9 and TRBJ2-3, is DSGVTQTPKHLITATGQRVTLRCSPRSGDLSVYWYQQSLDQGLQFLIQYYNGEERAKGNILERFSAQQFPDLHSELNLSSLELGDSALYFCASSFRPLSTDTQYFGPGTRLTVL.

J is TRBJ1-2 and V is TRBV28, with D unresolved. This CDR3 has 15 amino acids. Germline CDR1 reads MDHEN; CDR2 reads SYDVKM. The V end was cut by 7 bases, the J end by 3 bases, with 18 bases between. The CDR3 DNA sequence: TGTGCCAGCACCCTAACGTTTGCGGGAGACTATGGCTACACCTTC. It encodes CASTLTFAGDYGYTF.